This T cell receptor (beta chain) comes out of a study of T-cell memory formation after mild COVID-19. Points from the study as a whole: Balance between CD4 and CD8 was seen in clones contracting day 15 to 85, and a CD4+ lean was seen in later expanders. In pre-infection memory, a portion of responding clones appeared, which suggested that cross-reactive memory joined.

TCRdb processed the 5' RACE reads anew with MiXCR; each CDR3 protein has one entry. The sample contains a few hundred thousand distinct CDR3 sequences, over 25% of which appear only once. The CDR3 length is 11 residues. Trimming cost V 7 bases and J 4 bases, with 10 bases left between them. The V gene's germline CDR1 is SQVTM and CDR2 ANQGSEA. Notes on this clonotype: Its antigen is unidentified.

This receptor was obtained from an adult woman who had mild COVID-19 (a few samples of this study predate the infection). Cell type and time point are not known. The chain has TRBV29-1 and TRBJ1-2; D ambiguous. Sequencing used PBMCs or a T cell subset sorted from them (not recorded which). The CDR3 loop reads CSAYSSYGYTF. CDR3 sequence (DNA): TGCAGCGCCTACTCGTCCTATGGCTACACCTTC.